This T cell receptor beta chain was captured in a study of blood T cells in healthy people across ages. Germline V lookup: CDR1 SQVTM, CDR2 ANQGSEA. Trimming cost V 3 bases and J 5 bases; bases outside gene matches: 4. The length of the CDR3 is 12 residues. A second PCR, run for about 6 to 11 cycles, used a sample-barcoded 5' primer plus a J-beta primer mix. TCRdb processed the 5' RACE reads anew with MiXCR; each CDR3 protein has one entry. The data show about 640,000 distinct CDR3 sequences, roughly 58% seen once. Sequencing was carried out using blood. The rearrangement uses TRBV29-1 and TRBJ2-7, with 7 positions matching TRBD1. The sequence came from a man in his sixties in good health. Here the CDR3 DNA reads TGCAGCGTTGAGTCAGGGGGTAACGAGCAGTACTTC. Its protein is CSVESGGNEQYF.